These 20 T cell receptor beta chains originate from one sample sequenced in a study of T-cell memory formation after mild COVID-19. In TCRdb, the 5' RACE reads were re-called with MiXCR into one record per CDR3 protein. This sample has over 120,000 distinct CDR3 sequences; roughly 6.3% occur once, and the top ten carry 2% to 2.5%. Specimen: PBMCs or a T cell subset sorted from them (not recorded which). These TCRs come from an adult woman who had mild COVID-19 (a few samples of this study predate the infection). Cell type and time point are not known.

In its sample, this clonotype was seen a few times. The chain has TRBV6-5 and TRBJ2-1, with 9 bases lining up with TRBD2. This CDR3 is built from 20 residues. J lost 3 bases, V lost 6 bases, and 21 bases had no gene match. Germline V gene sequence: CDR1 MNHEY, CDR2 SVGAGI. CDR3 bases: TGTGCCAGCAGACCCTTAGCGGGAGCGATGGGTCGTCGTAGCTACAATGAGCAGTTCTTC. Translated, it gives CASRPLAGAMGRRSYNEQFF.

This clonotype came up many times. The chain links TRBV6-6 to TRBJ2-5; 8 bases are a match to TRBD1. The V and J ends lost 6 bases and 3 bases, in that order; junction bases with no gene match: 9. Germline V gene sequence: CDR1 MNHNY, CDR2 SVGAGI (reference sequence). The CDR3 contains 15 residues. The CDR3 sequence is CASSPPDRGEETQYF. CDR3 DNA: TGTGCCAGCAGCCCTCCCGACAGGGGCGAAGAGACCCAGTACTTC.

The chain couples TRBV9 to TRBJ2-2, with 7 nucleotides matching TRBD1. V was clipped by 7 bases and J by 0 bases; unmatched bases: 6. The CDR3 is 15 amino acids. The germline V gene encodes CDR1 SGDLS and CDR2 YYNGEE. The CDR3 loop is CASRDRASNTGELFF. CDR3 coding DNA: TGTGCCAGCCGAGACAGGGCTTCGAACACCGGGGAGCTGTTTTTT.

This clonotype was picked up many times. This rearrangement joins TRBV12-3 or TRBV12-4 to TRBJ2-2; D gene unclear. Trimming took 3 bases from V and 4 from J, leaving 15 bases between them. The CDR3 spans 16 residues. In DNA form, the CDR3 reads TGTGCCAGCAGTTTGGCGGCCGCAAGCCTCACCGGGGAGCTGTTTTTT. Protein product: CASSLAAASLTGELFF.

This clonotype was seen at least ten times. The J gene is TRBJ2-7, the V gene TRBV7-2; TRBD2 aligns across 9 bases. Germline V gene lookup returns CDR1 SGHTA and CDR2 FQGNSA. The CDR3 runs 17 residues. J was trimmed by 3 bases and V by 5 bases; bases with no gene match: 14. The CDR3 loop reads CASSPTPRLAVDYEQYF. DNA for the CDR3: TGTGCCAGCAGCCCTACCCCCAGACTAGCGGTTGACTACGAGCAGTACTTC.

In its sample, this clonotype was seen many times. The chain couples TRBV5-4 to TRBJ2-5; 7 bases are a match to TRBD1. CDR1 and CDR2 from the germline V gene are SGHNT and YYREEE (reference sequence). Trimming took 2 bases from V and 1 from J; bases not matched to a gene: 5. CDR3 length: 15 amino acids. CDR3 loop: CASSFGRGTQETQYF. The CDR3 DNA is TGTGCCAGCAGCTTTGGCAGGGGGACCCAAGAGACCCAGTACTTC.

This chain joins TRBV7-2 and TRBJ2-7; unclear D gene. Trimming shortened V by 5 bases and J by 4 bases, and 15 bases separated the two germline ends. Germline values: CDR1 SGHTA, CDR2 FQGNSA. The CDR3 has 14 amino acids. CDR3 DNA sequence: TGTGCCAGCAGCCCCGGTCCAACGGATTACGAGCAGTACTTC. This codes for CASSPGPTDYEQYF.

CDR3 DNA sequence: TGTGCCAGCAGCCAGGGGGCAGGGGCGGTGTCCACAGATACGCAGTATTTT. It encodes CASSQGAGAVSTDTQYF. This chain links TRBV5-4 with TRBJ2-3, with 8 bases that match TRBD1. CDR1 and CDR2 from the germline V gene are SGHNT and YYREEE (reference sequence). J gave up 2 bases and V 4 bases, and 12 bases lay outside the gene matches. The CDR3 has 17 amino acids.

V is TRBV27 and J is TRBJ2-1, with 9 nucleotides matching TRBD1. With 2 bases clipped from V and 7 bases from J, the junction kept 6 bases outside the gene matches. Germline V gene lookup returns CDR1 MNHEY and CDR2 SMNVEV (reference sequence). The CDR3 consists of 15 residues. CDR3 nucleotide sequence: TGTGCCAGCAGTTTAACAGGGGGCTTGAAGAATGAGCAGTTCTTC. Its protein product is CASSLTGGLKNEQFF.

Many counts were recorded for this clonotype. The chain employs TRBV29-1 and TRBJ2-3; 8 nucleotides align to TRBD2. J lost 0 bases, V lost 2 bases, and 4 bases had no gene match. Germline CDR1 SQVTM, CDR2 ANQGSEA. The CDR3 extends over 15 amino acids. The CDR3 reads CSVEILAGSTDTQYF. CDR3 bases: TGCAGCGTTGAAATATTAGCGGGAAGCACAGATACGCAGTATTTT.

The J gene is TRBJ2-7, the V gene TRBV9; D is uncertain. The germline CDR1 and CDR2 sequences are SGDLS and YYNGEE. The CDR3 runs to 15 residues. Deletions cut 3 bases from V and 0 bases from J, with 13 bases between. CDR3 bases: TGTGCCAGCAGCGGCCCGGGCCCTAGCTCCTACGAGCAGTACTTC. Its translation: CASSGPGPSSYEQYF. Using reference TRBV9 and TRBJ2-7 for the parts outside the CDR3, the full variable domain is DSGVTQTPKHLITATGQRVTLRCSPRSGDLSVYWYQQSLDQGLQFLIQYYNGEERAKGNILERFSAQQFPDLHSELNLSSLELGDSALYFCASSGPGPSSYEQYFGPGTRLTVT.

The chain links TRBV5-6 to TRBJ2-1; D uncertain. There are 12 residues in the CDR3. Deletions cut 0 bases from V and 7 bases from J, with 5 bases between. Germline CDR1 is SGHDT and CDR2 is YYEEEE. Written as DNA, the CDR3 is TGTGCCAGCAGCTTGGCCGGGAATGAGCAGTTCTTC. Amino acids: CASSLAGNEQFF.

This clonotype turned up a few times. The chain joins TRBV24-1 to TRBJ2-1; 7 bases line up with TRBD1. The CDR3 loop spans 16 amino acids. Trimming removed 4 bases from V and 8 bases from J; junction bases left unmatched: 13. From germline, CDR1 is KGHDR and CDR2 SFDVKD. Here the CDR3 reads CATSDAGTESYHEQFF. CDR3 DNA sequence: TGTGCCACCAGTGACGCTGGGACAGAGTCATACCATGAGCAGTTCTTC.

CDR3 DNA sequence: TGTGCCATCAGTGAGCAGGGGGGAATGAACACCGGGGAGCTGTTTTTT. Protein product: CAISEQGGMNTGELFF. The chain employs TRBV10-3 and TRBJ2-2; maybe TRBD1 (7 bases). The V and J ends lost 2 bases and 1 base respectively, with 11 bases between them. CDR3 size: 16 residues. Germline-derived CDR1 and CDR2 are ENHRY and SYGVKD.

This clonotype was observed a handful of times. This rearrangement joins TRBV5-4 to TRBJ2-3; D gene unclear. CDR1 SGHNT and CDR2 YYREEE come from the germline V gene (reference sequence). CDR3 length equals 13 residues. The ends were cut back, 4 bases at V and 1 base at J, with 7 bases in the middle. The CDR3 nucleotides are TGTGCCAGCAGCATGGACCGCACAGATACGCAGTATTTT. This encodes CASSMDRTDTQYF.

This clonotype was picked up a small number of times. CDR3 residues: CSARDRTALSTRTEAFF. The CDR3 DNA sequence: TGCAGTGCTAGAGATCGAACAGCCCTAAGTACGAGGACTGAAGCTTTCTTT. This chain joins TRBV20-1 and TRBJ1-1; D call uncertain. CDR1 is DFQATT, CDR2 SNEGSKA, per germline (reference sequence). The length of the CDR3 is 17 residues. Trimming removed 0 bases from V and 5 bases from J, with 22 bases in between.

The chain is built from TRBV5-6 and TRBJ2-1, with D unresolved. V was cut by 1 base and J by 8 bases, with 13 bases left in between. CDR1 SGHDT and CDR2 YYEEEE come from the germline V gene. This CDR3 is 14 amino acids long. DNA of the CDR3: TGTGCCAGCAGCTTGCCCGGCGAGCTCGATGAGCAGTTCTTC. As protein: CASSLPGELDEQFF.

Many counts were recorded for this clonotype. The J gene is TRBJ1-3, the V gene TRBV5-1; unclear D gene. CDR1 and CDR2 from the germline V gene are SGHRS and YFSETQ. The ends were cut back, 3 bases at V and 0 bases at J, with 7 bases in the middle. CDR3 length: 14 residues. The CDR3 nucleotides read TGCGCCAGCAGCTCCGGCCCCTCTGGAAACACCATATATTTT. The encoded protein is CASSSGPSGNTIYF.

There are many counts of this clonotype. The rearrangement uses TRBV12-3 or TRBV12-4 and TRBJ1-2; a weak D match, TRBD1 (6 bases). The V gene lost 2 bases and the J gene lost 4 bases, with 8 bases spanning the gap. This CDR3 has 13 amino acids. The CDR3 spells CASSLTGTYGYTF. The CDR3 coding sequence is TGTGCCAGCAGTTTAACAGGGACCTATGGCTACACCTTC.

The CDR3 DNA follows: TGTGCCTGGAGTATTGGCGGCTTCTACGAGCAGTACTTC. Its protein is CAWSIGGFYEQYF. The chain couples TRBV30 to TRBJ2-7, with D unresolved. Per germline, CDR1 GTSNPN and CDR2 SVGIG (reference sequence). Deletions cut 2 bases from V and 3 bases from J, with 11 bases between. The CDR3 sequence is 13 residues long.